The 12 T cell receptor beta chains listed next were all sequenced from one sample in a study of cytotoxic CD8 clonotypes in ibrutinib-treated CLL. Only in-frame clones appear in the TCRdb table, and some are missing; sequencing was by immunoSEQ multiplex PCR. The data contain about 200,000 clones, 75% to 85% of them singletons. The specimen was PBMCs, collected after 12 months of ibrutinib treatment. The receptors stem from a human donor with chronic lymphocytic leukemia.

This clone was seen just once. The rearrangement links TRBV6-1 to TRBJ2-2; TRBD1 is a possible D gene (5 bases). Germline CDR1 reads MNHNS; CDR2 reads SASEGT. V lost 8 bases and J 0 bases, leaving 10 bases between the germline ends. CDR3 length: 14 amino acids. This CDR3 reads CASVPGPNTGELFF. The DNA for the CDR3 is TGTGCCAGCGTCCCAGGGCCGAACACCGGGGAGCTGTTTTTT.

The V gene is TRBV7-8, the J gene TRBJ1-1, with D hard to call. Germline V gene sequence: CDR1 SGHVS, CDR2 FQNEAQ. This CDR3 has 12 amino acids. The germline V and J ends were trimmed by 2 bases and 5 bases, with 6 bases remaining between them. CDR3 sequence reads: CASSLLRTEAFF. In nucleotides, the CDR3 is TGTGCCAGCAGCTTACTTAGGACTGAAGCTTTCTTT.

The chain joins TRBV7-2 to TRBJ2-5; 7 bases map to TRBD1. Per germline, CDR1 SGHTA and CDR2 FQGNSA. The trim removed 8 bases at V and 0 bases at J, leaving 3 bases unmatched. This CDR3 has 13 residues. CDR3 DNA sequence: TGTGCCAGCTCAGGGGGACACCAAGAGACCCAGTACTTC. Residues: CASSGGHQETQYF.

CDR3 residues: CASRNTEAFF. The CDR3 DNA is TGTGCCAGCAGGAACACTGAAGCTTTCTTT. The rearrangement uses TRBV6-1 and TRBJ1-1, with D unclear. V gave up 6 bases and J gave up 1 base, with 0 bases separating them. CDR1 is MNHNS, CDR2 SASEGT, per germline. This CDR3 has 10 amino acids.

This chain connects TRBV18 to TRBJ1-2; D gene unclear. The V gene lost 1 base and the J gene lost 8 bases, with 8 bases spanning the gap. The CDR3 runs 12 residues. In germline, CDR1 is KGHSH, CDR2 LQKENI. CDR3 in DNA: TGTGCCAGCTCACCACAGGCCCAAGGCTACACCTTC. This encodes CASSPQAQGYTF.

The chain is built from TRBV18 and TRBJ2-7; 8 positions match TRBD2. Trimming cost V 0 bases and J 1 base; bases outside gene matches: 5. This CDR3 is built from 16 residues. Germline V gene sequence: CDR1 KGHSH, CDR2 LQKENI. The CDR3 here is CASSPPNGGESYEQYF. The CDR3 DNA follows: TGTGCCAGCTCACCACCAAACGGGGGGGAATCCTACGAGCAGTACTTC.

V gene TRBV11-2 combines with J gene TRBJ1-2; no clear D gene. V lost 1 base, J lost 0 bases, and 3 bases lay in between. CDR3 length: 13 amino acids. Per germline, CDR1 SGHAT and CDR2 FQNNGV. The CDR3, as DNA: TGTGCCAGCAGCTTAGGGACTAACTATGGCTACACCTTC. Translated: CASSLGTNYGYTF.

This clone was picked up many times. This rearrangement joins TRBV25-1 to TRBJ1-2; 7 nucleotides align to TRBD1. The ends lost 1 base at V and 1 base at J; junction bases unmatched: 9. The CDR3 covers 17 residues. Germline V gene data show CDR1 as MGHDK and CDR2 as SYGVNS. CDR3 sequence reads: CASSESRGDSYNYGYTF. The CDR3 nucleotides read TGTGCCAGCAGTGAATCCCGAGGGGACAGCTATAACTATGGCTACACCTTC.

This chain uses TRBV5-4 with TRBJ1-4; 7 bases agree with TRBD1. CDR1 is SGHNT, CDR2 YYREEE, per germline (reference sequence). The CDR3 runs to 14 residues. The V and J ends lost 2 bases and 5 bases, in that order; junction bases with no gene match: 3. CDR3 amino acids: CASSLQGTNEKLFF. CDR3 nucleotide sequence: TGTGCCAGCAGCTTACAGGGGACGAATGAAAAACTGTTTTTT.

The V gene is TRBV11-2, the J gene TRBJ1-2, with D unclear. Germline V CDR1 and CDR2: SGHAT, FQNNGV. Trimming took 1 base from V and 8 from J, leaving 8 bases between them. The CDR3 is 12 residues long. The CDR3 DNA reads TGTGCCAGCAGCTTAGTAAGGGTCGGCTACACCTTC. Translating gives CASSLVRVGYTF.

The rearrangement links TRBV9 to TRBJ1-1, with a tentative D call TRBD1 (6 bases). Germline V gene sequence: CDR1 SGDLS, CDR2 YYNGEE. This CDR3 is 14 amino acids long. Trimming cost V 0 bases and J 6 bases, with 12 bases left between them. The DNA for the CDR3 is TGTGCCAGCAGCGTAGTAATGGGGGGCGCTGAAGCTTTCTTT. Encoded protein: CASSVVMGGAEAFF.

V is TRBV5-6 and J is TRBJ2-1; 7 nucleotides match TRBD2. The germline CDR1 and CDR2 sequences are SGHDT and YYEEEE. There are 14 residues in the CDR3. The trim removed 4 bases at V and 8 bases at J, leaving 9 bases unmatched. CDR3 coding DNA: TGTGCCAGCAGCCCGGGAGGAGGGCGCCATGAGCAGTTCTTC. This codes for CASSPGGGRHEQFF.